Shown below are 5 T cell receptor beta chains from a single sample sequenced in a study of cytomegalovirus exposure and HLA in healthy donors. This table comes from immunoSEQ multiplex PCR, and its TCRdb copy is limited to in-frame clones, with some not included. The table has some 320,000 clones, around 87% seen once. Sequencing was done on a sample of PBMCs. The receptor set was obtained from a woman between 25 and 40 years old in good health and CMV-seropositive.

The genes are TRBV14 and TRBJ2-7; 7 nucleotides agree with TRBD1. Trimming removed 3 bases from V and 3 bases from J; junction bases left unmatched: 11. CDR1 SGHDN and CDR2 FVKESK come from the germline V gene. The CDR3 length is 16 residues. The CDR3 region is CASSQTSRDSFYEQYF. CDR3 DNA: TGTGCCAGCAGCCAGACCTCCCGGGACAGTTTCTACGAGCAGTACTTC.

This chain joins TRBV18 and TRBJ2-1; D might be TRBD2 (6 bases). The CDR3 has 14 residues. Trimming pared 1 base from V and 5 bases from J, leaving 9 bases between. Germline V gives CDR1 KGHSH, CDR2 LQKENI. CDR3 DNA sequence: TGTGCCAGCTCACCACTAATAGCGGACAATGAGCAGTTCTTC. This codes for CASSPLIADNEQFF.

The V gene is TRBV5-1, the J gene TRBJ2-5, with TRBD2 identical over 7 bases. CDR3 length: 16 residues. From germline, CDR1 is SGHRS and CDR2 YFSETQ. J lost 2 bases, V lost 0 bases, and 7 bases had no gene match. The CDR3 sequence: CASSLGSSGAQETQYF. The CDR3 DNA reads as TGCGCCAGCAGCTTGGGGTCCAGCGGGGCTCAAGAGACCCAGTACTTC.

V usage is TRBV30 and J usage is TRBJ2-3, with D unclear. The CDR3 loop spans 12 amino acids. CDR1 is GTSNPN, CDR2 SVGIG, per germline (reference sequence). V was clipped by 2 bases and J by 1 base, with 4 bases between them. CDR3 in amino acids: CAWSFGTDTQYF. DNA for the CDR3: TGTGCCTGGAGTTTTGGCACAGATACGCAGTATTTT.

V usage is TRBV4-3 and J usage is TRBJ2-7, with D perhaps being TRBD1 or TRBD2 (6 bases each). The CDR3 covers 15 residues. Germline V gene sequence: CDR1 LGHNA, CDR2 YSLEER. V was pared by 4 bases and J by 3 bases, with 16 bases between. The CDR3 nucleotides are TGCGCCAGCAGCCGGGGGGACACCAGATTCTACGAGCAGTACTTC. This translates into CASSRGDTRFYEQYF.